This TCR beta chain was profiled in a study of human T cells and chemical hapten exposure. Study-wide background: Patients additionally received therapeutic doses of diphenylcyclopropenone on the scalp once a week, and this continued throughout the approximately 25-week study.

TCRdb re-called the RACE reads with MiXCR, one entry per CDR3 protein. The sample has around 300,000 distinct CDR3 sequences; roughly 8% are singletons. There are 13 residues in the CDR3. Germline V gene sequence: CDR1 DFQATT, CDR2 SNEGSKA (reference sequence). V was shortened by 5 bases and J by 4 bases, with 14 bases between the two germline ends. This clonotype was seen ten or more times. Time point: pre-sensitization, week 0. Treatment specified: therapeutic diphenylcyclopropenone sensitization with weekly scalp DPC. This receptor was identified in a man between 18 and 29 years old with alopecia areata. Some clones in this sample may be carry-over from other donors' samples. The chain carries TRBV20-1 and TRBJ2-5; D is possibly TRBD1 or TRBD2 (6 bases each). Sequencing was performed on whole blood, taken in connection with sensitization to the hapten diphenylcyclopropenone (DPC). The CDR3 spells CSAHRGLGETQYF. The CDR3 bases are TGCAGTGCTCACCGGGGGCTTGGAGAGACCCAGTACTTC.